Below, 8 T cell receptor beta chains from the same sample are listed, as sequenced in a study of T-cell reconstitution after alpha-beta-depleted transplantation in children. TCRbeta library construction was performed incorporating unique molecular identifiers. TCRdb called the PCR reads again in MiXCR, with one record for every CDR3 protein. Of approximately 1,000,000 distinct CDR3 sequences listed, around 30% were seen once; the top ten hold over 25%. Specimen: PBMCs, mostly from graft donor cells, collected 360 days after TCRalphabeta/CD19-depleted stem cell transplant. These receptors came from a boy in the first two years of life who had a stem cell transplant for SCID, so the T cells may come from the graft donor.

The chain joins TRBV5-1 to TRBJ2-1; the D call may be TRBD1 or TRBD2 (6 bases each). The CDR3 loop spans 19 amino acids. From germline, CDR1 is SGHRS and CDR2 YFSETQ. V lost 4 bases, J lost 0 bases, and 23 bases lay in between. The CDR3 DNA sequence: TGCGCCAGCAGCCCCCACGGGGGCGGGGTAACTGACTCCTACAATGAGCAGTTCTTC. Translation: CASSPHGGGVTDSYNEQFF.

CDR3 sequence (DNA): TGCAGCGTTGGGACAGGGGATGGCTACACCTTC. This gives the protein CSVGTGDGYTF. This chain links TRBV29-1 with TRBJ1-2; 9 nucleotides match TRBD1. This CDR3 has 11 amino acids. The germline V gene has CDR1 SQVTM and CDR2 ANQGSEA. The junction had 0 bases not matched to a gene; V was cut back by 4 bases and J by 6 bases. The variable domain in full, with the rest retrieved from reference TRBV29-1 and TRBJ1-2, is SAVISQKPSRDICQRGTSLTIQCQVDSQVTMMFWYRQQPGQSLTLIATANQGSEATYESGFVIDKFPISRPNLTFSTLTVSNMSPEDSSIYLCSVGTGDGYTFGSGTRLTVV.

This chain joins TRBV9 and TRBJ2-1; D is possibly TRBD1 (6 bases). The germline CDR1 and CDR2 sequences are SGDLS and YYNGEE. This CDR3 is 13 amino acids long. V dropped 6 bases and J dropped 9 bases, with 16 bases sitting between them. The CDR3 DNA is TGTGCCAGCACCTTCCTGGGGGCCGGTGAGCAGTTCTTC. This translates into CASTFLGAGEQFF.

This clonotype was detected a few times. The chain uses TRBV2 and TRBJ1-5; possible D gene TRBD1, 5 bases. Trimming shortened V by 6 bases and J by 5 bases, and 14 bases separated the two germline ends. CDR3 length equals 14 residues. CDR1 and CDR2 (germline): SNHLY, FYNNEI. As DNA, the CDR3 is TGTGCCAGCAGCCAACGCTCGGGGGATCAGCCCCAGCATTTT. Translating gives CASSQRSGDQPQHF.

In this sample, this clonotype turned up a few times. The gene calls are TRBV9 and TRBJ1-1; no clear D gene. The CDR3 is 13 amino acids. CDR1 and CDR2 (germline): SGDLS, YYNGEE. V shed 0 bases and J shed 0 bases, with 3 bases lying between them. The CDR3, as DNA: TGTGCCAGCAGCGTAGCACTGAACACTGAAGCTTTCTTT. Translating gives CASSVALNTEAFF.

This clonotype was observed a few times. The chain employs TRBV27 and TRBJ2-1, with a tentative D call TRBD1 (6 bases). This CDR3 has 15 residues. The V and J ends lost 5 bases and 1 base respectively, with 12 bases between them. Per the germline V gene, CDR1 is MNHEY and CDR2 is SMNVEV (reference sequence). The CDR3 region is CASSPGQISYNEQFF. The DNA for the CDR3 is TGTGCCAGCAGTCCCGGACAGATATCCTACAATGAGCAGTTCTTC.

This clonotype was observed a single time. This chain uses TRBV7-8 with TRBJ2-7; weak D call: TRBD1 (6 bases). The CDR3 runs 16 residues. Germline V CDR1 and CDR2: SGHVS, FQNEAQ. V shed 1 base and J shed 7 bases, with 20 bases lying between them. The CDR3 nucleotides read TGTGCCAGCAGCTTAGGTTCTATTGGCAGGGGAAGTGAGCAGTACTTC. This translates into CASSLGSIGRGSEQYF.

CDR3 in amino acids: CASSFGDPWGTGELFF. The DNA of the CDR3 is TGTGCCAGCAGCTTCGGGGATCCTTGGGGCACCGGGGAGCTGTTTTTT. The genes are TRBV5-5 and TRBJ2-2, with D possibly matching TRBD2 (5 bases). This CDR3 comprises 16 residues. With 2 bases removed from V and 4 bases from J, the gap between germline ends came to 15 bases. The germline CDR1 and CDR2 sequences are SGHKS and YYEKEE (reference sequence).